This T cell receptor beta chain emerged from a study of blood T cell repertoires in COVID-19. With V trimmed by 5 bases and J by 9 bases, 13 bases remained unmatched. CDR1 LNHNV and CDR2 YYDKDF come from the germline V gene (reference sequence). This CDR3 contains 15 residues. The protocol was immunoSEQ multiplex PCR, while the TCRdb copy is restricted to in-frame clones and leaves out a portion. This table has approximately 190,000 clones, roughly four fifths appearing once. Sequenced: peripheral blood. This clonotype was sampled from a middle-aged woman with acute or convalescent COVID-19. V gene TRBV15 combines with J gene TRBJ1-5; TRBD1 agrees at 7 bases. The CDR3 loop reads CATSPSRQGLSPQHF. The CDR3 DNA is TGTGCCACCAGCCCAAGTCGACAGGGCCTATCGCCCCAGCATTTT.